This TCR beta chain was captured by sequencing in a study of long-term antiretroviral therapy in people with HIV (dated by TCRdb to the early 2020s). Turning to the overall study: Collection of the earliest samples took place about a decade ahead of the 2015 WHO recommendation for immediate ART, at a time when ART was typically delayed until CD4 counts fell. This retrospective serial study examined whether starting ART and sustained HIV suppression were associated with changes in the composition and diversity of the TRB repertoire in peripheral blood. From 30 adults with confirmed HIV infection, the cohort provided roughly 200 cryopreserved PBMC samples, gathered serially across a mean of around six years (range 1-12). Eleven of the 30 participants with HIV were female. No cross-contamination during QIAcube processing turned up in test extractions that ran a monoclonal T-cell line alongside 33 polyclonal samples.

A word on this clone: It has no known antigen specificity. Qualities for individual bases were not recorded, and no much larger clone is one base off.

The immunoSEQ hsTCRB v3.0 assay was used at survey level resolution to sequence the TRB variable region. A depth of about 35,000-55,000 T-cell genomes per sample was targeted for TRB sequencing. TRB libraries were pooled and sequenced on an Illumina MiSeq using a v3 150-cycle kit. In the source study's methods: Repertoire analysis ran in R within a reproducible Nextflow workflow covering QC, data transformation and analysis. LymphoSeq2, an R package for AIRR-Seq data exploration, was used to implement custom analyses. A few samples that yielded fewer than 5000 total TRB sequences were excluded, so that 150 to 200 HIV repertoires were analyzed. Among the 188 retained HIV repertoires, about 57 were collected before ART initiation and approximately 130 were collected after ART initiation. Repertoires were downsampled to 5000 TRB nucleotide sequences, and summary statistics were averaged over 100 downsampling iterations. TRB sequences were retained for analysis only if CDR3 regions of at least seven amino acids were present. Diversity was assessed using a clonality score derived from Shannon entropy and using the Gini coefficient. In repertoire networks, the top 5000 CDR3 amino acid sequences were linked whenever an edit distance of one separated two sequences. Antigen specificity groups and MHC restriction were predicted for TRB CDR3 amino acid sequences with GLIPH2. CDR3 amino acid sequences were matched against VDJdb and McPAS-TCR to flag known CMV, EBV, HIV or tissue antigen associations. Pre-ART, post-ART and control groups were compared with Wilcoxon signed-rank tests and Holm-Bonferroni correction. In TCRdb, the immuneACCESS table is reduced to in-frame sequences with V and J assigned. These tables do not hold every clone; where another copy was compared, an unresolved V gene accounts for under half, and the others remain unexplained. The V and J calls and clone size were taken over from that table, and D and trimming were inferred from the DNA. This sample holds more than 25,000 clones; 95% to 98% were observed only once. The ten most abundant clones make up approximately 2% of the sample.

Broad study findings and their caveats: No data were available on ART adherence, viral resistance or therapy changes, limiting inferences about post-ART repertoire changes. The samples span the years 2004 to 2017, and the ART regimens used may be less effective than current regimens. Starting ART was linked to a significant rise in TRB diversity, yet even with long-term ART the diversity remained significantly lower than in transplant donor controls. Compared with controls, HIV repertoires had narrower CDR3 length ranges, and the network structure pointed to an antigen-experienced repertoire that shifted only slightly toward naive after ART. Because pre-ART samples had limited cell numbers, profiling was done on unsorted PBMC rather than on sorted CD4+ and CD8+ T cells. Owing to limited PBMC availability, only the TCR beta chain was sequenced, without alpha chain pairing. Expanded TRB clones identified before ART initiation dominated the repertoire across all time points, though the dominance fluctuated and decreased in many PLHIV after ART.

Inclusion was restricted to participants for whom at least one PBMC sample before ART initiation and at least two post-ART samples were available. Every participant with HIV received treatment in the United States of America. Before DNA extraction, cryopreserved samples of about 0.9-11 million PBMC were thawed and washed. At the time of the earliest PBMC sample for each participant with HIV, ages ranged from roughly 20 to 54 years. Each participant contributed PBMC samples from 1-4 timepoints before ART initiation and 2-8 timepoints after ART initiation, with a median of 7 samples. Serial HIV viral load, CD4+ T-cell count, ART history and demographic data were obtained for every participant. Genomic DNA was extracted from unsorted PBMC with a Qiagen kit on a QIAcube, processed in batches of 12 samples. This clonotype originated in a man aged 25-45 years with HIV. The sample here was unsorted PBMCs, taken 7.6 years after starting antiretroviral therapy.

The CDR3 here reads CASSSRGSGELFF. The DNA reads as follows: TGTGCCAGCAGTAGTCGAGGGTCCGGGGAGCTGTTTTTT. The sequence is built from TRBV27 and TRBJ2-2, and perhaps TRBD2 as D gene, on 5 matching bases. The CDR1 and CDR2 encoded by the germline V gene (reference sequence) are MNHEY and SMNVEV. The CDR3 goes from the cysteine to the phenylalanine over 13 residues. The only DNA kept is the CDR3, 39 bases in frame from the first base. V sheds 5 bases and J sheds 6 bases, leaving 10 bases between their ends.